This paragraph covers one TCR beta chain sequence. This entry is derived from a study of blood T cell repertoires in COVID-19. TCRdb keeps only in-frame clones here, not all; method: immunoSEQ multiplex PCR. The sample lists approximately 280,000 clones, around nine tenths occurring once. The CDR3 runs to 15 residues. Deletions cut 2 bases from V and 3 bases from J, with 12 bases between. The germline V gene has CDR1 MNHEY and CDR2 SVGAGI. Participants, about 18 to 95 years old, spanned 24 US areas. Two negative PCRs, clearance, or symptom resolution had been documented for recovered Cohort 3 donors. Sequencing was done on a sample of PBMCs or T cells enriched from blood (not recorded which). The sequence came from a woman aged 18-35 years who had recovered from COVID-19. V and J are TRBV6-5 and TRBJ2-3; possible D gene TRBD1, 6 bases. The CDR3 protein is CASSYGAGATDTQYF. The CDR3 coding sequence is TGTGCCAGCAGTTACGGGGCAGGGGCAACAGATACGCAGTATTTT.